This is a list of T cell receptor beta chains from one sample in a study of prognosis after radiotherapy for stage I lung cancer. TCRdb fed the multiplex PCR reads into MiXCR, producing one record per CDR3 protein. The sample records about 22,000 distinct CDR3 sequences, roughly 40% being singletons. This material consisted of PBMCs, taken before or after stereotactic body radiation therapy (not recorded which). The receptors stem from a donor aged 50 or older with non-small cell lung cancer. CDR3s include the opening cysteine and the closing phenylalanine or tryptophan. D genes are given only for firm matches. A clone size is listed for some rows: how often the clone was seen (once, few, many), or a class if it is expanded.

J | size | V | D | CDR3 | DNA
TRBJ1-5 | many | TRBV24-1 | . | CATSDGSGGWQPQHF | TGTGCCACCAGTGATGGATCCGGGGGATGGCAGCCCCAGCATTTT
TRBJ2-3 | . | TRBV28 | . | CASGHTNTQYF | TGTGCCAGTGGGCACACTAATACGCAGTATTTT
TRBJ1-5 | many | TRBV19 | . | CASRSDSFSQPQHF | TGTGCCAGTAGGAGCGACAGTTTTAGTCAGCCCCAGCATTTT
TRBJ2-7 | many | TRBV28 | . | CASSLKQERVTYEQYF | TGTGCCAGCAGTTTAAAACAGGAGCGGGTCACCTACGAGCAGTACTTC
TRBJ1-6 | . | TRBV20-1 | . | CSAGGKGYSPLHF | TGCAGTGCTGGGGGAAAGGGATATTCACCCCTCCACTTT
TRBJ2-5 | many | TRBV7-2 | . | CASSLSLHGPQYF | TGTGCCAGCAGCTTAAGCCTACACGGACCCCAGTACTTC
TRBJ2-6 | many | TRBV5-6 | TRBD1 | CASSYLGGQSSGANVLTF | TGTGCCAGCAGCTACCTAGGGGGACAGAGCTCTGGGGCCAACGTCCTGACTTTC
TRBJ2-7 | . | TRBV6-1 | . | CASSQIDWYSPSYEQYF | TGTGCCAGCAGTCAGATTGATTGGTACAGTCCCTCCTACGAGCAGTACTTC
TRBJ2-7 | many | TRBV3-1 | . | CASSQGVYEQYF | TGTGCCAGCAGCCAAGGGGTCTACGAGCAGTACTTC
TRBJ1-3 | many | TRBV18 | . | CASSPPLGTISGNTIYF | TGTGCCAGCTCACCGCCCCTAGGGACAATCTCTGGAAACACCATATATTTT
TRBJ1-6 | . | TRBV25-1 | . | CASSDSGGPLHF | TGTGCCAGCAGCGATAGTGGTGGGCCCCTCCACTTT